The rows below give T cell receptor beta chains drawn from one sample of a study of naive and memory T cell subsets. TCRdb reprocessed the UMI-ligation and nested PCR reads via MiXCR and lists one record per CDR3 protein. This sample has some 40,000 distinct CDR3 sequences, with approximately 10% found just once. The sequencing used skin, collected from a tuberculin skin test site. These receptor sequences come from an adult in good health. Both conserved end residues are part of each CDR3. D genes are given only for firm matches. The size of a clone is reported for some rows only, either as once, few or many, or as a class for expanded clones.

v_gene	d_gene	j_gene	abundance	CDR3aa	CDR3nt
TRBV28	TRBD2	TRBJ2-1	many	CASSSGGTSGNEQFF	TGTGCCAGCAGTTCAGGGGGGACTAGCGGGAATGAGCAGTTCTTC
TRBV12-3/TRBV12-4	-	TRBJ2-1	once	CASRRGQVSYNEQFF	TGTGCCAGCAGAAGGGGACAAGTATCCTACAATGAGCAGTTCTTC
TRBV25-1	-	TRBJ1-1	few	CASSEVADMNTEAFF	TGTGCCAGCAGTGAAGTGGCAGACATGAACACTGAAGCTTTCTTT
TRBV3-1	TRBD2	TRBJ2-7	many	CASSPGTSPSYEQYF	TGTGCCAGCAGCCCCGGGACTAGCCCCTCCTACGAGCAGTACTTC
TRBV10-3	-	TRBJ1-1	many	CAISEFQDNTEAFF	TGTGCCATCAGTGAGTTTCAGGACAACACTGAAGCTTTCTTT
TRBV29-1	-	TRBJ2-7	medium-sized	CSVTGTESSYEQYF	TGCAGCGTTACCGGGACGGAAAGCTCCTACGAGCAGTACTTC
TRBV6-1	TRBD1	TRBJ1-2	many	CASSDPRRDRGDYTF	TGTGCCAGCAGTGACCCCCGCCGGGACAGGGGGGACTACACCTTC
TRBV5-6	-	TRBJ2-1	-	CASSLLGYNEQFF	TGTGCCAGCAGCTTGTTGGGATACAATGAGCAGTTCTTC
TRBV19	-	TRBJ2-5	few	CASRPGSAETQYF	TGTGCCAGTAGACCAGGGAGTGCGGAGACCCAGTACTTC
TRBV15	TRBD2	TRBJ2-4	many	CATSTGGVSKNIQYF	TGTGCCACCAGCACGGGAGGGGTTTCCAAAAACATTCAGTACTTC
TRBV7-3	-	TRBJ1-1	few	CASSLQGGNEAFF	TGTGCCAGCAGCTTACAGGGTGGAAATGAAGCTTTCTTT
TRBV28	-	TRBJ1-2	-	CASRRSATDGYTF	TGTGCCAGCAGGAGGTCGGCTACGGATGGCTACACCTTC
TRBV11-1	TRBD1	TRBJ2-7	many	CASSADRGLNEQYF	TGTGCCAGCAGCGCGGACAGGGGGCTAAACGAGCAGTACTTC
TRBV5-6	TRBD2	TRBJ2-1	many	CASSPTSGINKDNEQFF	TGTGCCAGCAGCCCCACTAGCGGGATCAATAAGGACAATGAGCAGTTCTTC
TRBV6-5	TRBD1	TRBJ1-1	medium-sized	CASSPRQGRNTEAFF	TGTGCCAGCAGCCCGCGACAGGGGAGGAACACTGAAGCTTTCTTT
TRBV28	TRBD1	TRBJ1-1	few	CASSQTPWEGAITEAFF	TGTGCCAGCAGCCAAACCCCGTGGGAGGGGGCAATAACTGAAGCTTTCTTT
TRBV28	-	TRBJ1-1	many	CASTGGLMNTEAFF	TGTGCCAGCACGGGGGGCCTAATGAACACTGAAGCTTTCTTT
TRBV14	TRBD1	TRBJ2-1	-	CASSTRQGSLSEQFF	TGTGCCAGCAGCACCCGACAGGGCTCTTTGTCTGAGCAGTTCTTC
TRBV5-1	-	TRBJ2-3	few	CASSLLTGPLQVDTQYF	TGCGCCAGCAGCTTGCTGACAGGCCCTTTACAAGTAGATACGCAGTATTTT
TRBV30	-	TRBJ1-1	-	CAWTPGNSKSEAFF	TGTGCCTGGACCCCAGGGAACTCTAAAAGTGAAGCTTTCTTT
TRBV12-3/TRBV12-4	TRBD1	TRBJ1-1	few	CASSLQGAGNTEAFF	TGTGCCAGCAGCTTACAGGGGGCTGGGAACACTGAAGCTTTCTTT
TRBV7-2	TRBD1	TRBJ1-5	-	CASTLGQGGQPQHF	TGTGCCAGCACCCTCGGACAGGGCGGTCAGCCCCAGCATTTT
TRBV18	-	TRBJ2-6	many	CASSPREGLGANVLTF	TGTGCCAGCTCACCCCGGGAAGGACTTGGGGCCAACGTCCTGACTTTC
TRBV4-1	-	TRBJ2-5	few	CASSRTWGETQYF	TGCGCCAGCAGCCGGACTTGGGGGGAGACCCAGTACTTC
TRBV12-3/TRBV12-4	-	TRBJ2-1	many	CASSFRQIDNEQFF	TGTGCCAGCAGTTTTCGACAGATCGACAATGAGCAGTTCTTC
TRBV7-8	-	TRBJ2-3	many	CASSLGSLTSTDTQYF	TGTGCCAGCAGCTTAGGTAGCCTAACTAGCACAGATACGCAGTATTTT
TRBV28	-	TRBJ2-2	medium-sized	CASSLAQVTGELFF	TGTGCCAGCAGTTTAGCGCAGGTCACCGGGGAGCTGTTTTTT
TRBV6-5	TRBD1	TRBJ1-2	many	CASRRGGGGYTF	TGTGCCAGCCGAAGAGGGGGCGGTGGCTACACCTTC
TRBV7-6	TRBD1	TRBJ1-1	-	CASSLGLLIQGTQGAFF	TGTGCCAGCAGCTTAGGCCTCCTAATACAGGGGACACAAGGCGCTTTCTTT
TRBV4-1	-	TRBJ1-5	many	CASSQTITTADSRGRPQHF	TGCGCCAGCAGCCAAACTATAACAACGGCCGATTCGCGCGGACGGCCCCAGCATTTT
TRBV5-1	-	TRBJ2-7	few	CASSPGGSSYEQYF	TGCGCCAGCAGCCCGGGGGGCAGCTCCTACGAGCAGTACTTC